What follows are 3 T cell receptor beta chains derived from one specimen sequenced in a study of T-cell reconstitution after alpha-beta-depleted transplantation in children. Researchers prepared the TCRbeta library using unique molecular identifiers, the study reports. Via MiXCR, TCRdb re-called the PCR reads, giving one row per CDR3 protein. The repertoire holds hundreds of thousands of distinct CDR3 sequences, with 23% as singletons. Sample: PBMCs, mostly from graft donor cells, taken 360 days after TCRalphabeta/CD19-depleted stem cell transplant. The receptor set was obtained from a boy less than two years old who had a stem cell transplant for acute myeloid leukemia, so the T cells may come from the graft donor.

J is TRBJ2-1 and V is TRBV12-3 or TRBV12-4; no firm D call. V was pared by 5 bases and J by 10 bases, with 15 bases between. This CDR3 region has 13 residues. CDR3 region: CASSTQTSREQFF. The CDR3 DNA follows: TGTGCCAGCAGTACCCAGACCTCCAGGGAGCAGTTCTTC.

Many counts were recorded for this clonotype. The CDR3 bases are TGCAGCGTTGAAAAAGGGTTTGGCTATGGCTACACCTTC. Its translation: CSVEKGFGYGYTF. V is TRBV29-1 and J is TRBJ1-2; D gene ambiguous. Germline CDR1 is SQVTM and CDR2 is ANQGSEA. This CDR3 spans 13 amino acids. Trimming took 2 bases from V and 4 from J, leaving 11 bases between them.

The gene calls are TRBV24-1 and TRBJ2-5; the match to TRBD1 covers 7 bases. Per germline, CDR1 KGHDR and CDR2 SFDVKD. This CDR3 is built from 15 residues. The ends lost 4 bases at V and 2 bases at J; junction bases unmatched: 6. CDR3 region: CATSDTWDSQETQYF. The CDR3 nucleotides are TGTGCCACCAGTGACACATGGGACAGTCAAGAGACCCAGTACTTC.